The 30 T cell receptor beta chains in this list originate from one sample, sequenced in a study of blood T cell repertoires in COVID-19. This table comes from immunoSEQ multiplex PCR, and its TCRdb copy is limited to in-frame clones, with some not included. Of some 270,000 clones listed, 80% to 90% are singletons. Input material: peripheral blood. These receptors all come from a woman in her 40s who had recovered from COVID-19.

The V call is TRBV18, the J call TRBJ2-7; TRBD2 aligns across 14 bases. The CDR3 totals 14 residues. The ends lost 3 bases at V and 10 bases at J; junction bases unmatched: 5. In germline, CDR1 is KGHSH, CDR2 LQKENI. DNA of the CDR3: TGTGCCAGCTCACCGACTAGCGGGAGGGGTGGTCAGTACGTC. Translated, it gives CASSPTSGRGGQYV.

The sample holds one count of this clone. J is TRBJ1-6 and V is TRBV19, with 7 bases lining up with TRBD1. The CDR3 spans 14 residues. CDR1 is LNHDA and CDR2 is SQIVND in the germline V gene (reference sequence). The trim removed 6 bases at V and 12 bases at J, leaving 11 bases unmatched. The CDR3 DNA reads TGTGCCAGTAGCCGGGACAGAGACCTGGGACCCCTCCACTTT. Translation: CASSRDRDLGPLHF.

V is TRBV30 and J is TRBJ2-2; D perhaps matches TRBD2 (6 bases). The V end was cut by 2 bases, the J end by 4 bases, with 8 bases between. The CDR3 extends over 13 amino acids. Germline V CDR1 and CDR2: GTSNPN, SVGIG (reference sequence). The CDR3 is CAWSRGFTGELFF. In DNA form, the CDR3 reads TGTGCCTGGAGTCGGGGGTTCACCGGGGAGCTGTTTTTT.

V and J are TRBV11-3 and TRBJ2-1; D gene uncertain. V lost 3 bases and J lost 9, with 12 bases in between. The V gene's germline CDR1 is SGHNT and CDR2 YENEEA. The CDR3 spans 13 residues. The CDR3: CASSFWALGEQFF. In DNA, the CDR3 is TGTGCCAGCAGCTTTTGGGCTCTGGGTGAGCAGTTCTTC. The whole variable domain, remainder taken from reference TRBV11-3 and TRBJ2-1, is EAGVVQSPRYKIIEKKQPVAFWCNPISGHNTLYWYLQNLGQGPELLIRYENEEAVDDSQLPKDRFSAERLKGVDSTLKIQPAELGDSAVYLCASSFWALGEQFFGPGTRLTVL.

This clone was observed many times. The V call is TRBV7-7, the J call TRBJ2-2; no firm D call. The CDR3 totals 17 residues. Trimming shortened V by 1 base and J by 0 bases, and 12 bases separated the two germline ends. The V gene's germline CDR1 is SSHAT and CDR2 FNYEAQ (reference sequence). The chain's CDR3 is CASSLDLDTSNTGELFF. Written as DNA, the CDR3 is TGTGCCAGCAGCTTAGATCTTGACACCTCGAACACCGGGGAGCTGTTTTTT.

This clone came up many times. This chain uses TRBV2 with TRBJ1-3, with D unresolved. Germline CDR1 SNHLY, CDR2 FYNNEI. The CDR3 contains 14 residues. V dropped 7 bases and J dropped 3 bases, with 13 bases sitting between them. CDR3 sequence: CASKREPDGNTIYF. The CDR3 region has the DNA TGTGCCAGCAAGAGGGAGCCCGATGGAAACACCATATATTTT.

The CDR3 DNA is TGTGCCAGCAGCCCGAGACCGGGACTCCTGGGGCAGTTCTTC. Its protein product is CASSPRPGLLGQFF. The chain carries TRBV5-6 and TRBJ2-1; perhaps TRBD2 as D (6 bases). The germline V gene has CDR1 SGHDT and CDR2 YYEEEE. V was pared by 4 bases and J by 12 bases, with 20 bases between. The CDR3 covers 14 residues.

This sequence joins TRBV11-2 and TRBJ2-1; possibly TRBD2 for D (6 bases). Trimming removed 1 base from V and 9 bases from J, with 16 bases in between. The CDR3 contains 15 residues. CDR1 is SGHAT and CDR2 is FQNNGV in the germline V gene. The chain's CDR3 is CASSLGAGLGSEQFF. The CDR3 coding sequence is TGTGCCAGCAGCTTAGGGGCGGGATTAGGGAGTGAGCAGTTCTTC. Looking up the rest from reference TRBV11-2 and TRBJ2-1 gives the full variable domain: EAGVAQSPRYKIIEKRQSVAFWCNPISGHATLYWYQQILGQGPKLLIQFQNNGVVDDSQLPKDRFSAERLKGVDSTLKIQPAKLEDSAVYLCASSLGAGLGSEQFFGPGTRLTVL.

The chain uses TRBV29-1 and TRBJ1-1, with D hard to call. Between the trimmed V and J ends, which lost 6 bases and 1 base, there was a span of 12 bases. The germline CDR1 and CDR2 sequences are SQVTM and ANQGSEA. The CDR3 is 13 residues long. The CDR3: CSVSEIPNTEAFF. CDR3 sequence (DNA): TGCAGCGTCAGCGAAATACCGAACACTGAAGCTTTCTTT. Drawing the rest from reference TRBV29-1 and TRBJ1-1, the complete variable domain is SAVISQKPSRDICQRGTSLTIQCQVDSQVTMMFWYRQQPGQSLTLIATANQGSEATYESGFVIDKFPISRPNLTFSTLTVSNMSPEDSSIYLCSVSEIPNTEAFFGQGTRLTVV.

This chain joins TRBV4-3 and TRBJ2-5, with TRBD1 matching over 7 bases. The junction had 17 bases not matched to a gene; V was cut back by 6 bases and J by 7 bases. The CDR3 covers 16 residues. Germline CDR1 is LGHNA and CDR2 is YSLEER. The CDR3 DNA follows: TGCGCCAGCAGGGCTGGCTACGACAGGGAAGAAGCGACCCAGTACTTC. As protein: CASRAGYDREEATQYF.

The chain links TRBV7-9 to TRBJ2-5; possibly TRBD1 for D (5 bases). Looked up from germline, CDR1 is SEHNR and CDR2 is FQNEAQ (reference sequence). V was pared by 0 bases and J by 13 bases, with 15 bases between. This CDR3 is 13 amino acids long. CDR3 residues: CASSLAGQGHPYF. CDR3 sequence (DNA): TGTGCCAGCAGCTTAGCGGGGCAGGGCCACCCGTACTTC. The variable domain in full, with the rest retrieved from reference TRBV7-9 and TRBJ2-5, is DTGVSQNPRHKITKRGQNVTFRCDPISEHNRLYWYRQTLGQGPEFLTYFQNEAQLEKSRLLSDRFSAERPKGSFSTLEIQRTEQGDSAMYLCASSLAGQGHPYFGPGTRLLVL.

The chain uses TRBV19 and TRBJ1-1; D gene uncertain. The V gene lost 3 bases and the J gene lost 4 bases, with 21 bases spanning the gap. CDR1 LNHDA and CDR2 SQIVND come from the germline V gene (reference sequence). This CDR3 comprises 17 residues. DNA of the CDR3: TGTGCCAGTAGTATTTATGGAGGCAGAGACCTGGGCACTGAAGCTTTCTTT. As protein: CASSIYGGRDLGTEAFF.

The chain joins TRBV12-5 to TRBJ2-3, with 7 bases lining up with TRBD1. This CDR3 region has 15 residues. Germline values: CDR1 LGHNT, CDR2 FRNRAP. The junction had 5 bases not matched to a gene; V was cut back by 1 base and J by 4 bases. The CDR3 DNA is TGTGCTAGTGGTTTGGGACAGGGACGTTCAGATACGCAGTATTTT. It codes for CASGLGQGRSDTQYF.

The CDR3 region is CASSLTRGREQYF. DNA of the CDR3: TGTGCCAGCAGCTTAACCAGGGGGCGCGAGCAGTACTTC. The chain couples TRBV7-6 to TRBJ2-7, with TRBD1 matching over 8 bases. The CDR3 loop spans 13 amino acids. Germline CDR1 SGHVS, CDR2 FNYEAQ. Unmatched junction bases numbered 3, after V lost 2 bases and J lost 6 bases.

The CDR3 reads CASSTFGGGLTDTQYF. CDR3 coding DNA: TGTGCCAGCAGCACCTTTGGCGGGGGGCTCACAGATACGCAGTATTTT. The chain joins TRBV5-4 to TRBJ2-3; the match to TRBD2 covers 8 bases. V trimming: 4 bases; J trimming: 2 bases; junction bases outside the gene matches: 9. This CDR3 is 16 amino acids long. Germline CDR1 reads SGHNT; CDR2 reads YYREEE (reference sequence).

The chain links TRBV28 to TRBJ2-7; D is perhaps TRBD2 (5 bases). The CDR3 sequence is 14 residues long. The V gene's germline CDR1 is MDHEN and CDR2 SYDVKM. The ends were cut back, 1 base at V and 7 bases at J, with 14 bases in the middle. The CDR3 nucleotides read TGTGCCAGCAGTTTATCCGGGCGGACGGGGGAGCAGTACTTC. Protein sequence: CASSLSGRTGEQYF.

The genes are TRBV6-2 or TRBV6-3 and TRBJ2-3; 7 positions match TRBD2. Per germline, CDR1 MNHEY and CDR2 SVGEGT. This CDR3 region has 15 residues. V lost 2 bases and J lost 0; bases outside the gene matches: 2. CDR3 residues: CASSYTGLSTDTQYF. The CDR3 DNA reads as TGTGCCAGCAGTTACACGGGACTAAGCACAGATACGCAGTATTTT.

The chain has TRBV10-3 and TRBJ2-7; D is perhaps TRBD2 (6 bases). From germline, CDR1 is ENHRY and CDR2 SYGVKD. The CDR3 extends over 13 amino acids. With 4 bases removed from V and 7 bases from J, the gap between germline ends came to 14 bases. The CDR3 spells CAISGAIGGEQYF. The CDR3 DNA reads as TGTGCCATCAGTGGGGCCATCGGGGGAGAGCAGTACTTC.

The chain carries TRBV7-9 and TRBJ1-5; D may be TRBD1 (5 bases). Looked up from germline, CDR1 is SEHNR and CDR2 is FQNEAQ (reference sequence). The CDR3 extends over 14 amino acids. Trimming took off 5 bases at V and 5 bases at J, with 13 bases between the two ends. Here the CDR3 reads CASSPLGVYQPQHF. DNA for the CDR3: TGTGCCAGCAGCCCTTTAGGGGTTTATCAGCCCCAGCATTTT. The variable domain in full, completed from reference TRBV7-9 and TRBJ1-5, reads DTGVSQNPRHKITKRGQNVTFRCDPISEHNRLYWYRQTLGQGPEFLTYFQNEAQLEKSRLLSDRFSAERPKGSFSTLEIQRTEQGDSAMYLCASSPLGVYQPQHFGDGTRLSIL.

CDR3 residues: CASSQDRRQGAYRGVADTQYF. Here the CDR3 DNA reads TGCGCCAGCAGCCAAGATCGCCGGCAGGGAGCCTACCGGGGGGTCGCAGATACGCAGTATTTT. The gene calls are TRBV4-3 and TRBJ2-3; TRBD2 aligns across 7 bases. CDR3 length: 21 residues. With 0 bases clipped from V and 4 bases from J, the junction kept 22 bases outside the gene matches. CDR1 and CDR2 from the germline V gene are LGHNA and YSLEER.

The chain recombines TRBV7-2 with TRBJ2-5; D might be TRBD2 (5 bases). CDR1 is SGHTA, CDR2 FQGNSA, per germline. The CDR3 runs to 16 residues. Trimming pared 2 bases from V and 5 bases from J, leaving 18 bases between. DNA for the CDR3: TGTGCCAGCAGCTTAAACATGGCTAGCCCAGATGAGACCCAGTACTTC. This codes for CASSLNMASPDETQYF.

The V call is TRBV24-1, the J call TRBJ2-1; 7 bases are shared with TRBD2. Germline loops: CDR1 KGHDR, CDR2 SFDVKD. The CDR3 consists of 14 residues. V trimming: 5 bases; J trimming: 5 bases; junction bases outside the gene matches: 5. The CDR3 is CATSASSGNNEQFF. CDR3 bases: TGTGCCACCAGTGCATCTAGCGGAAACAATGAGCAGTTCTTC.

This chain connects TRBV19 to TRBJ1-5; 10 nucleotides agree with TRBD1. Trimming at V came to 5 bases and at J to 7 bases, leaving 11 bases not matched to a gene. Germline lookup yields CDR1 LNHDA and CDR2 SQIVND (reference sequence). CDR3 length equals 16 residues. CDR3 sequence (DNA): TGTGCCAGTAGTTTATCTAGACAGGGGGCAAGCCAGCCCCAGCATTTT. Residues: CASSLSRQGASQPQHF.

This chain joins TRBV6-5 and TRBJ1-5, with a weak D call TRBD1 (6 bases). CDR1 and CDR2 from the germline V gene are MNHEY and SVGAGI. This CDR3 region has 13 residues. Trimming shortened V by 11 bases and J by 0 bases, and 11 bases separated the two germline ends. The CDR3 nucleotides read TGTGCCGGTTCGACAGGTAGCAATCAGCCCCAGCATTTT. Translation gives CAGSTGSNQPQHF.

V usage is TRBV9 and J usage is TRBJ2-1; TRBD2 agrees at 7 bases. CDR1 and CDR2 from the germline V gene are SGDLS and YYNGEE. V lost 4 bases to trimming and J lost 0 bases; unmatched junction nucleotides: 4. This CDR3 is 15 amino acids long. This CDR3 is CASSPRGVSYNEQFF. The DNA for the CDR3 is TGTGCCAGCAGCCCCCGGGGGGTCTCCTACAATGAGCAGTTCTTC.

This clone was recorded only once. The V call is TRBV18, the J call TRBJ1-1; D perhaps matches TRBD1 (5 bases). CDR3 size: 14 residues. The germline V gene encodes CDR1 KGHSH and CDR2 LQKENI. V lost 3 bases and J lost 4, with 12 bases in between. The CDR3 DNA sequence: TGTGCCAGCTCACCTACGACAGCGGGCACTGAAGCTTTCTTT. It is translated as CASSPTTAGTEAFF.

The rearrangement uses TRBV19 and TRBJ2-6, with D possibly matching TRBD1 (7 bases). Per germline, CDR1 LNHDA and CDR2 SQIVND (reference sequence). The V end lost 6 bases, the J end lost 0 bases, and 18 bases lay between the germline ends. The CDR3 runs to 18 residues. Here the CDR3 reads CASSLEGTDHSGANVLTF. The CDR3 DNA sequence: TGTGCCAGTAGCCTGGAGGGGACAGACCACTCTGGGGCCAACGTCCTGACTTTC.

The chain joins TRBV27 to TRBJ2-3, with D hard to call. This CDR3 has 15 amino acids. V was cut by 5 bases and J by 2 bases, with 14 bases left in between. Germline V gene sequence: CDR1 MNHEY, CDR2 SMNVEV (reference sequence). CDR3 DNA sequence: TGTGCCAGCAGTCAGACACCCGTCACCACAGATACGCAGTATTTT. Translated: CASSQTPVTTDTQYF.

The DNA of the CDR3 is TGTGCCAGCACACGGCAGGATGGCTACACCTTC. Protein: CASTRQDGYTF. The chain recombines TRBV2 with TRBJ1-2; D gene uncertain. Germline lookup yields CDR1 SNHLY and CDR2 FYNNEI. V lost 7 bases and J lost 6, with 9 bases in between. The CDR3 runs to 11 residues.

The CDR3 bases are TGTGCTAGTGGTCTGACAGGGGCCGGAGATACGCAGTATTTT. Its translation is CASGLTGAGDTQYF. This chain uses TRBV12-5 with TRBJ2-3; 8 nucleotides match TRBD1. V was clipped by 5 bases and J by 5 bases; unmatched bases: 6. Germline V gene lookup returns CDR1 LGHNT and CDR2 FRNRAP. This CDR3 region has 14 residues.